Below are 2 T cell receptor beta chains sequenced from a single sample in a study of blood T cell repertoires in COVID-19. Sequencing was performed with immunoSEQ multiplex PCR; in TCRdb, only in-frame clones are kept and a portion is missing. Among about 130,000 clones listed, around 82% were seen once. Input material: peripheral blood. The receptors derive from a woman aged 25 to 39 who had recovered from COVID-19.

The gene calls are TRBV10-2 and TRBJ1-2, with 7 bases identical to TRBD1. This CDR3 region has 14 residues. J was trimmed by 3 bases and V by 3 bases; bases with no gene match: 4. The germline V gene encodes CDR1 WSHSY and CDR2 SAAADI. The CDR3 here is CASSEQGKDYGYTF. As DNA, the CDR3 is TGCGCCAGCAGTGAACAGGGGAAAGACTATGGCTACACCTTC.

This sequence joins TRBV18 and TRBJ2-5, with 10 nucleotides matching TRBD1. There are 16 residues in the CDR3. J was trimmed by 5 bases and V by 3 bases; bases with no gene match: 9. CDR1 is KGHSH, CDR2 LQKENI, per germline. CDR3 bases: TGTGCCAGCTCACCGGGACAGGGGCGGCTCGTGGAGACCCAGTACTTC. Encoded protein: CASSPGQGRLVETQYF.